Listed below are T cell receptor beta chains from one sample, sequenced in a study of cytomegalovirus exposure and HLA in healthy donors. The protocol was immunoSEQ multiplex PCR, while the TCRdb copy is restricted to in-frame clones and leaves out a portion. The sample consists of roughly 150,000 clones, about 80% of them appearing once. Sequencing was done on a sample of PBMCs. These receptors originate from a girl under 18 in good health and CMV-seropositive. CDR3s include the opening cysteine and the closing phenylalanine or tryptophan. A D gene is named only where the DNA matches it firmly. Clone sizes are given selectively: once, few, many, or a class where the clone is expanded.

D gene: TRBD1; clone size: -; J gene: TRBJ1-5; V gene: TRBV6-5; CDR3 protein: CASSYSGQGRQPQHF; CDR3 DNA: TGTGCCAGCAGTTACTCGGGACAGGGAAGGCAGCCCCAGCATTTT
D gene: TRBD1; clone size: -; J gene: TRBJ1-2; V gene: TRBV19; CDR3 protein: CASRYGTVNGYTF; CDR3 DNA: TGTGCCAGTAGATACGGGACAGTTAATGGCTACACCTTC
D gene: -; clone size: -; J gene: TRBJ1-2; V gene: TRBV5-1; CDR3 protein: CASSLAAGPSPISGYGYTF; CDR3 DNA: TGCGCCAGCAGCTTGGCCGCGGGGCCAAGTCCGATTAGTGGGTATGGCTACACCTTC
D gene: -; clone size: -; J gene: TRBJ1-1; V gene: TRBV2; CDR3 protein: CASSEEKRAGEAFF; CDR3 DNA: TGTGCCAGCAGTGAAGAGAAGAGGGCGGGTGAAGCTTTCTTT
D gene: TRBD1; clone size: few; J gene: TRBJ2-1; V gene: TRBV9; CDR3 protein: CASSVPRRGGRNNEQFF; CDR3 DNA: TGTGCCAGCAGCGTTCCCCGGCGAGGGGGCCGCAACAATGAGCAGTTCTTC
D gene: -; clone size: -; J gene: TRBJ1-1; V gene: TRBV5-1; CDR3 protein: CASSLGREGRAFF; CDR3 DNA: TGCGCCAGCAGCTTGGGACGAGAAGGGAGAGCTTTCTTT
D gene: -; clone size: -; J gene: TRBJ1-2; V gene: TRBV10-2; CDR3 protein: CASSATRDQNGYTF; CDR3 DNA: TGCGCCAGCAGTGCGACCAGGGATCAAAATGGCTACACCTTC
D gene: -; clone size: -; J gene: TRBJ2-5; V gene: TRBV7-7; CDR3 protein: CASSPGGTSQETQYF; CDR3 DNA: TGTGCTAGCAGCCCCGGCGGTACTTCCCAAGAGACCCAGTACTTC
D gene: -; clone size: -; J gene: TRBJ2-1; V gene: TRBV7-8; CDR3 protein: CASSLDEVRYNEQFF; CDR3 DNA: TGTGCCAGCAGCTTAGATGAAGTCAGGTACAATGAGCAGTTCTTC
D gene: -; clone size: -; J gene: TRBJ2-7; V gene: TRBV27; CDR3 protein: CASRGGYEQYF; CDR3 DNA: TGTGCCAGCAGGGGGGGCTACGAGCAGTACTTC
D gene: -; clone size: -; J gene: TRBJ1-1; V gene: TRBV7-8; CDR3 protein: CASSFLGSNTEAFF; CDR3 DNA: TGTGCCAGCAGCTTTTTGGGCAGCAACACTGAAGCTTTCTTT
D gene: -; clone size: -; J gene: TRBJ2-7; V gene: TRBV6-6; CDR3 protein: CASSYGQGGNEQYF; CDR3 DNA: TGTGCCAGCAGTTACGGCCAGGGAGGCAACGAGCAGTACTTC
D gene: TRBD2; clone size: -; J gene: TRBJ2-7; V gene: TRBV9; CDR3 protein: CASSVAGASGTYEQYF; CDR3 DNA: TGTGCCAGCAGCGTTGCCGGGGCTAGCGGGACCTACGAGCAGTACTTC
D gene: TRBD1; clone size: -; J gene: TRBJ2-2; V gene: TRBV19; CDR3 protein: CASSVAGGSWTGELFF; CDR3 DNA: TGTGCCAGTAGTGTCGCAGGGGGTTCATGGACCGGGGAGCTGTTTTTT
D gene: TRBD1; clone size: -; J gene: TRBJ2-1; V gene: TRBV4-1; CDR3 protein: CASSQQATGTGEQFF; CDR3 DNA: TGCGCCAGCAGCCAGCAAGCGACAGGGACCGGTGAGCAGTTCTTC
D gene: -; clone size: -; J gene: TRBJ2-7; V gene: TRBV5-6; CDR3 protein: CATGASDSYEQYF; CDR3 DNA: TGTGCCACTGGGGCGTCGGACTCCTACGAGCAGTACTTC
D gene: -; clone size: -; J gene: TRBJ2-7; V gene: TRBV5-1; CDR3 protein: CASRFYDRTYEQYF; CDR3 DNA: TGCGCCAGCAGATTTTACGACAGGACCTACGAGCAGTACTTC
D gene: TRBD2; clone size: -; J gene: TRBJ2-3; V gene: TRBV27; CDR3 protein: CASRRLAGRDTQYF; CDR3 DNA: TGTGCCAGCAGGAGACTAGCGGGAAGAGATACGCAGTATTTT
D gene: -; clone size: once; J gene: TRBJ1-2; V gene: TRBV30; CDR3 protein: CAWSASSDYGYTF; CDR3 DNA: TGTGCCTGGAGTGCGTCTTCCGACTATGGCTACACCTTC
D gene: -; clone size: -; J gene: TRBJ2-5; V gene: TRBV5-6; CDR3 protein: CASSYAMGVRYF; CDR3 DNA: TGTGCCAGCAGCTACGCTATGGGAGTCCGGTACTTC
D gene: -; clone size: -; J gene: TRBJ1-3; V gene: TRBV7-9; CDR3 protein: CASSSSVDAGNTIYF; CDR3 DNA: TGTGCCAGCAGCTCTAGTGTGGATGCTGGAAACACCATATATTTT
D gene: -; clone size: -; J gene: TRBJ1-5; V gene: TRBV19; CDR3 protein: CASSMVREGNQPQHF; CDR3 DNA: TGTGCCAGTAGTATGGTTAGGGAGGGCAATCAGCCCCAGCATTTT
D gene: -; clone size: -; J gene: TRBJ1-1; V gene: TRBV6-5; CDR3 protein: CASTDGGPNTEAFF; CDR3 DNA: TGTGCCAGCACCGACGGAGGACCGAACACTGAAGCTTTCTTT
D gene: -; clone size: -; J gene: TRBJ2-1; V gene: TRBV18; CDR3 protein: CASSPRNEQFF; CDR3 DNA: TGTGCCAGCTCACCTCGCAATGAGCAGTTCTTC
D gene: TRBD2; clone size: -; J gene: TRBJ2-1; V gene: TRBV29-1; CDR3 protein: CSVGIAGGSYNEQFF; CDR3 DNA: TGCAGCGTTGGTATAGCGGGGGGGTCCTACAATGAGCAGTTCTTC
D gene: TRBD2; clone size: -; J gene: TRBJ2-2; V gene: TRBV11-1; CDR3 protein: CASSPGTSADTGELFF; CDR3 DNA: TGTGCCAGCAGCCCTGGGACTAGCGCCGACACCGGGGAGCTGTTTTTT
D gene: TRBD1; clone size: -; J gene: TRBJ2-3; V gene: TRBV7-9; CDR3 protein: CASRGAGQGPDTQYF; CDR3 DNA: TGTGCCAGCAGGGGGGCGGGACAGGGGCCAGATACGCAGTATTTT
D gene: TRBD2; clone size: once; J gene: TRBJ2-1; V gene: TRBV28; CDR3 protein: CASSLARTSGYNEQFF; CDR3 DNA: TGTGCCAGCAGTTTAGCTCGGACTAGCGGTTACAATGAGCAGTTCTTC
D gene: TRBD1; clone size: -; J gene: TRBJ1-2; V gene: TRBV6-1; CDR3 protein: CASSGVNRGLYGYTF; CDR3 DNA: TGTGCCAGCAGTGGGGTTAACAGGGGGCTCTATGGCTACACCTTC
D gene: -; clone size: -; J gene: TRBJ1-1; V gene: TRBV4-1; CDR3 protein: CASSQSGATEAFF; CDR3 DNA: TGCGCCAGCAGCCAAAGTGGGGCTACTGAAGCTTTCTTT
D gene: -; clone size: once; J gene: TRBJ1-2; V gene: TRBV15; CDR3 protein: CATSRGGSDGYTF; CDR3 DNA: TGTGCCACCAGCAGGGGAGGGAGCGATGGCTACACCTTC
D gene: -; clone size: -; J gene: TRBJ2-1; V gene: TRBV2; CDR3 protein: CASSDQGSYNEQFF; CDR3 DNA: TGTGCCAGCAGTGACCAGGGGTCCTACAATGAGCAGTTCTTC
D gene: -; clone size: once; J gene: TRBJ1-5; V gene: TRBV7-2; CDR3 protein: CASSLEQGGPQHF; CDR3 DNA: TGTGCCAGCAGCTTAGAACAGGGTGGGCCCCAGCATTTT
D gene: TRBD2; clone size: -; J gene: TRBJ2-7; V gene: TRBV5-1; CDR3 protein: CASSLGLAGVSFYEQYF; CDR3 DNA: TGCGCCAGCAGCTTGGGGCTAGCGGGAGTATCTTTTTACGAGCAGTACTTC
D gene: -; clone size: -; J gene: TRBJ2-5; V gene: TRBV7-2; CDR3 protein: CASSSGRGPHQETQYF; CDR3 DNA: TGTGCCAGCAGCAGTGGGCGGGGACCGCATCAAGAGACCCAGTACTTC
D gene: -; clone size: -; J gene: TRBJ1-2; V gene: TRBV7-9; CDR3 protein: CASSPGLIRSYTF; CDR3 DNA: TGTGCCAGCAGCCCCGGACTGATACGATCCTACACCTTC
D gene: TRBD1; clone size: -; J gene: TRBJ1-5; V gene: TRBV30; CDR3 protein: CAWSFGRGLQPQHF; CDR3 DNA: TGTGCCTGGAGTTTCGGCAGGGGGCTTCAGCCCCAGCATTTT
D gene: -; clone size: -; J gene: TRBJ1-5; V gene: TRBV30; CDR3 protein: CAWRDSSNQPQHF; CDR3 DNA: TGTGCCTGGAGGGACAGCAGCAATCAGCCCCAGCATTTT
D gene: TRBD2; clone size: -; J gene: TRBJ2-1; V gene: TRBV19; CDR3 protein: CASSIGLGSSGPLYEQFF; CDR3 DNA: TGTGCCAGTAGTATTGGGTTGGGGTCTAGCGGGCCGCTATATGAGCAGTTCTTC
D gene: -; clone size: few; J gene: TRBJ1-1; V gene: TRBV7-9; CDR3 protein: CASSSLTERTEAFF; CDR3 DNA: TGTGCCAGCAGCTCTTTGACAGAGCGCACTGAAGCTTTCTTT
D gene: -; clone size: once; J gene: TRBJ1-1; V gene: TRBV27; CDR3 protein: CASSLSGGAEAFF; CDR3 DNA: TGTGCCAGCAGTTTATCCGGCGGCGCTGAAGCTTTCTTT
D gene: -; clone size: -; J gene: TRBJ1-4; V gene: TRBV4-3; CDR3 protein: CANPDYNEKLFF; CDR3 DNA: TGCGCCAACCCGGACTATAATGAAAAACTGTTTTTT
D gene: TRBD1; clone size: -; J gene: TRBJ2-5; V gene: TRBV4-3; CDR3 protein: CASSQDRQGIETQYF; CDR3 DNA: TGCGCCAGCAGCCAAGATCGACAGGGTATTGAGACCCAGTACTTC
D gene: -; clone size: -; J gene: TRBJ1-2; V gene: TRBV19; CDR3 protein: CASSIDLEGGYTF; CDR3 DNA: TGTGCCAGTAGTATAGATCTCGAGGGAGGCTACACCTTC
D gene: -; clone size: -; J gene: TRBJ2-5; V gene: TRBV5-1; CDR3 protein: CASSPPGGQETQYF; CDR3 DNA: TGCGCCAGCAGTCCCCCGGGCGGGCAAGAGACCCAGTACTTC
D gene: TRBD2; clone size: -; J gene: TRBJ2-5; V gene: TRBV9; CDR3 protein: CASSVQAGGGETQYF; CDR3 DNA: TGTGCCAGCAGCGTGCAAGCGGGGGGGGGTGAGACCCAGTACTTC
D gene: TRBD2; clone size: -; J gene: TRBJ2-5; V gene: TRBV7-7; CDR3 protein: CASSLVVAGNQETQYF; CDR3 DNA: TGTGCTAGCAGCTTAGTGGTAGCGGGGAACCAAGAGACCCAGTACTTC
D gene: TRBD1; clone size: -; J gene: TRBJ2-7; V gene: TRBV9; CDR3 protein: CASSPRDRVSYEQYF; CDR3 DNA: TGTGCCAGCAGCCCAAGGGACAGGGTGTCCTACGAGCAGTACTTC
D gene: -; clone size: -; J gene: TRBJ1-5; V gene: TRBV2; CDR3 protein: CASSERTGNQPQHF; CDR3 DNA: TGTGCCAGCAGTGAGAGGACAGGCAATCAGCCCCAGCATTTT
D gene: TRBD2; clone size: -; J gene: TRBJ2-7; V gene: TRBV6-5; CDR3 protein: CASSYSNGGAEEQYF; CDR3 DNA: TGTGCCAGCAGTTACTCCAACGGGGGGGCTGAAGAGCAGTACTTC
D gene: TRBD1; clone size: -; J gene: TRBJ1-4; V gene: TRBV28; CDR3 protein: CASSLETGTVNEKLFF; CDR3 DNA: TGTGCCAGCAGTCTCGAAACCGGGACAGTTAATGAAAAACTGTTTTTT
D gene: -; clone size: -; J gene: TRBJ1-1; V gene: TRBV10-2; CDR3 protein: CASSTGTSLTEAFF; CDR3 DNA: TGCGCCAGCAGTACCGGGACATCCCTAACTGAAGCTTTCTTT
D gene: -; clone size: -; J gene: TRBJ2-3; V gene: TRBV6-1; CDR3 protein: CASSEVLSTDTQYF; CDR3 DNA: TGTGCCAGCAGTGAAGTCCTAAGTACAGATACGCAGTATTTT
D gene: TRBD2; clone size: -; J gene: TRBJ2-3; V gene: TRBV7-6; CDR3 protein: CASSLGMGTSGSTDTQYF; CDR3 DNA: TGTGCCAGCAGCTTAGGGATGGGGACTAGCGGTAGCACAGATACGCAGTATTTT
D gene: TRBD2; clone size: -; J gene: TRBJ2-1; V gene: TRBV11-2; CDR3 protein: CASSLRGGGSYNEQFF; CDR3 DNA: TGTGCCAGCAGCTTAAGAGGCGGGGGCTCCTACAATGAGCAGTTCTTC